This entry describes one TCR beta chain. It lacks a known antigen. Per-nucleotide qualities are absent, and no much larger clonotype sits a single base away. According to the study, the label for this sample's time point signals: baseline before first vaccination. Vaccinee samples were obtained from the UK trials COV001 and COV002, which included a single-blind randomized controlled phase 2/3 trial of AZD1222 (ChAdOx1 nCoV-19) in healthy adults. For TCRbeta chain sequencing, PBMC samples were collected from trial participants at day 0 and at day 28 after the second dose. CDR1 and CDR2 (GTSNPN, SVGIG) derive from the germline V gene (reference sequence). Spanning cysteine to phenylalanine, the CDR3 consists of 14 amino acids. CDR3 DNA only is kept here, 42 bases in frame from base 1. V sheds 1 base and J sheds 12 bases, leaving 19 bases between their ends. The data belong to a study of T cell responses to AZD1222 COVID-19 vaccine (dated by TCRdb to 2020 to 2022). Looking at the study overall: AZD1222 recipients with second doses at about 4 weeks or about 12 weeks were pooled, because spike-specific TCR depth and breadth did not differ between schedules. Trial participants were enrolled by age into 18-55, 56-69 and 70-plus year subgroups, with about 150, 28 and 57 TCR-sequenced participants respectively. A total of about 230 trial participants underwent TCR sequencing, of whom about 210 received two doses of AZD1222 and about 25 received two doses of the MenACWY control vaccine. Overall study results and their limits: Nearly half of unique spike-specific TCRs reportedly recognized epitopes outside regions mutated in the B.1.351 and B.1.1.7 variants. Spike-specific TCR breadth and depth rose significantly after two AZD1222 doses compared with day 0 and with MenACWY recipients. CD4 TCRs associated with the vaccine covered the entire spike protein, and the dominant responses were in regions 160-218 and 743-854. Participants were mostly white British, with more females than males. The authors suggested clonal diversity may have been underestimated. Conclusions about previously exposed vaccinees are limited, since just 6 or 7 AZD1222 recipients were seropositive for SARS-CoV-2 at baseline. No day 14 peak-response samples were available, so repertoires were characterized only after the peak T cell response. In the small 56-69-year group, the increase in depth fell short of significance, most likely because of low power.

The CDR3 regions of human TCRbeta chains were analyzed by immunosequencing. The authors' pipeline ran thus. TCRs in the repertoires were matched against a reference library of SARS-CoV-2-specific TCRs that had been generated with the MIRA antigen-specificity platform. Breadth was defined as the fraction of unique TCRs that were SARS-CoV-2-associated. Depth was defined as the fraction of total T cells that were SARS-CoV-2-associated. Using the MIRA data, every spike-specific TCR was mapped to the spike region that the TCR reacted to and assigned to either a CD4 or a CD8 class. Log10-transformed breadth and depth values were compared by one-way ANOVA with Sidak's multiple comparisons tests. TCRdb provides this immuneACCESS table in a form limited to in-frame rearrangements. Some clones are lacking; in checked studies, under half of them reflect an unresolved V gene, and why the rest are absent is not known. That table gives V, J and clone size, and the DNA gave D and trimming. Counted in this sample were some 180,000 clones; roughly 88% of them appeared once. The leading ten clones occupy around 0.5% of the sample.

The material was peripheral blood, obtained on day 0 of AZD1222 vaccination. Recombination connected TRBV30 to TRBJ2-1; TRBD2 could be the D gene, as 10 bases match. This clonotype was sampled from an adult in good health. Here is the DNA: TGTGCCTGGAGTGGACAGGGGGTAGCGGGAGGGCAGTTCTTC. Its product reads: CAWSGQGVAGGQFF.